The 13 T cell receptor beta chains listed next were all sequenced from one sample in a study of blood T cell repertoires in COVID-19. Profiling relied on immunoSEQ multiplex PCR, and the TCRdb table lists in-frame clones only, not all of them. The sample lists some 150,000 clones; just under 85% were seen once. The source material was peripheral blood. These receptors were obtained from a woman between 35 and 50 years old with active or convalescent COVID-19.

V gene TRBV5-5 combines with J gene TRBJ1-6; D uncertain. V was cut by 0 bases and J by 0 bases, with 7 bases left in between. CDR1 is SGHKS, CDR2 YYEKEE, per germline (reference sequence). The CDR3 sequence is 16 residues long. CDR3 sequence (DNA): TGTGCCAGCAGCTTGGTCGGGGACTCCTATAATTCACCCCTCCACTTT. As protein: CASSLVGDSYNSPLHF. Supplemented by reference TRBV5-5 and TRBJ1-6, the full variable domain reads DAGVTQSPTHLIKTRGQQVTLRCSPISGHKSVSWYQQVLGQGPQFIFQYYEKEERGRGNFPDRFSARQFPNYSSELNVNALLLGDSALYLCASSLVGDSYNSPLHFGNGTRLTVT.

This clone was picked up one time. The chain couples TRBV24-1 to TRBJ2-5, with D perhaps TRBD2 (5 bases). The germline V gene has CDR1 KGHDR and CDR2 SFDVKD. The V gene lost 1 base and the J gene lost 4 bases, with 6 bases spanning the gap. This CDR3 has 13 amino acids. The CDR3, as DNA: TGTGCCACCAGTGATTTTGGGAGAGAGACCCAGTACTTC. Residues: CATSDFGRETQYF.

This clone was observed a handful of times. The chain has TRBV11-3 and TRBJ1-5; D is undetermined. CDR1 SGHNT and CDR2 YENEEA come from the germline V gene. V lost 6 bases, J lost 5 bases, and 11 bases lay in between. This CDR3 has 13 residues. The CDR3 nucleotides read TGTGCCAGCAGTTTTACAGTGTATCAGCCCCAGCATTTT. Its protein is CASSFTVYQPQHF. Drawing the rest from reference TRBV11-3 and TRBJ1-5, the complete variable domain is EAGVVQSPRYKIIEKKQPVAFWCNPISGHNTLYWYLQNLGQGPELLIRYENEEAVDDSQLPKDRFSAERLKGVDSTLKIQPAELGDSAVYLCASSFTVYQPQHFGDGTRLSIL.

V gene TRBV5-5 combines with J gene TRBJ1-2; TRBD1 agrees at 7 bases. Germline V gives CDR1 SGHKS, CDR2 YYEKEE (reference sequence). The CDR3 spans 16 residues. After removal of 3 bases from V and 0 bases from J, the junction contained 8 bases not matched to a gene. The CDR3 DNA reads as TGTGCCAGCAGCTCGCTGGGACAGCCCACTAACTATGGCTACACCTTC. Translated, it gives CASSSLGQPTNYGYTF. The full variable domain, with the rest looked up from reference TRBV5-5 and TRBJ1-2, is DAGVTQSPTHLIKTRGQQVTLRCSPISGHKSVSWYQQVLGQGPQFIFQYYEKEERGRGNFPDRFSARQFPNYSSELNVNALLLGDSALYLCASSSLGQPTNYGYTFGSGTRLTVV.

The chain uses TRBV28 and TRBJ1-2, with 9 positions matching TRBD1. The germline CDR1 and CDR2 sequences are MDHEN and SYDVKM. The CDR3 is made up of 17 amino acids. Losses at the gene ends were 5 bases for V and 8 bases for J; bases not matched to a gene: 18. The CDR3 DNA reads TGTGCCAGCAGTCGAGGGGGACAGGGAGTAATAAGTGAGGGCTACACCTTC. This translates into CASSRGGQGVISEGYTF.

In nucleotides, the CDR3 is TGTGCCAGTAGTATAGCAGTTGGGCACTCTGGGGCCAACGTCCTGACTTTC. It codes for CASSIAVGHSGANVLTF. The chain recombines TRBV19 with TRBJ2-6; no definite D call. This CDR3 is 17 amino acids long. Per the germline V gene, CDR1 is LNHDA and CDR2 is SQIVND (reference sequence). Trimming stripped 1 base from V and 0 bases from J, with 10 bases between.

This clone came up a few times. The chain links TRBV7-8 to TRBJ2-1; 10 nucleotides agree with TRBD2. The CDR3 contains 15 residues. Germline lookup yields CDR1 SGHVS and CDR2 FQNEAQ. The V segment lost 1 base and the J segment 7 bases; nucleotides outside the gene matches: 4. The CDR3 here is CASSLGLAGVNEQFF. The CDR3 coding sequence is TGTGCCAGCAGCTTAGGTCTAGCGGGAGTGAATGAGCAGTTCTTC.

The chain is built from TRBV10-3 and TRBJ2-7, with TRBD2 matching 9 bases. Germline V CDR1 and CDR2: ENHRY, SYGVKD. This CDR3 has 15 residues. V lost 8 bases and J lost 6; bases outside the gene matches: 14. CDR3 residues: CAIGSLGGRAFEQYF. The CDR3 bases are TGTGCCATCGGGTCCCTGGGCGGGAGGGCCTTCGAGCAGTACTTC.

This sequence joins TRBV7-2 and TRBJ2-3; 8 bases are shared with TRBD1. This CDR3 spans 15 amino acids. Germline V CDR1 and CDR2: SGHTA, FQGNSA. With 5 bases clipped from V and 4 bases from J, the junction kept 8 bases outside the gene matches. The CDR3 sequence is CASSPRTGIPDTQYF. CDR3 bases: TGTGCCAGCAGCCCTCGGACAGGGATCCCAGATACGCAGTATTTT.

The chain combines TRBV27 with TRBJ1-5; 8 bases fit TRBD1. Germline CDR1 reads MNHEY; CDR2 reads SMNVEV (reference sequence). Trimming removed 8 bases from V and 7 bases from J; junction bases left unmatched: 10. The CDR3 has 14 residues. CDR3 protein: CASGGQGRGQPQHF. In DNA form, the CDR3 reads TGTGCCAGCGGAGGACAGGGAAGAGGGCAGCCCCAGCATTTT.

This clone was detected only once. This chain uses TRBV4-3 with TRBJ1-1; no reliable D call. The CDR3 totals 15 residues. Germline CDR1 is LGHNA and CDR2 is YSLEER. V was pared by 0 bases and J by 0 bases, with 8 bases between. This CDR3 is CASSQDFSMNTEAFF. The CDR3, as DNA: TGCGCCAGCAGCCAAGACTTCAGTATGAACACTGAAGCTTTCTTT.

The genes are TRBV28 and TRBJ1-2; maybe TRBD1 (6 bases). V was shortened by 2 bases and J by 9 bases, with 16 bases between the two germline ends. CDR1 is MDHEN and CDR2 is SYDVKM in the germline V gene. This CDR3 comprises 14 residues. The CDR3 nucleotides are TGTGCCAGCAGTTTAGGGGGGGCCCTCCTGCGCTACACCTTC. It codes for CASSLGGALLRYTF.

This clone occurred a few times. The chain links TRBV18 to TRBJ2-7; 8 bases line up with TRBD2. With 4 bases clipped from V and 1 base from J, the junction kept 12 bases outside the gene matches. Germline-derived CDR1 and CDR2 are KGHSH and LQKENI. The CDR3 sequence is 17 residues long. The CDR3 bases are TGTGCCAGCTCACAACTACCGGGACTAGGAGATTCCTACGAGCAGTACTTC. As protein: CASSQLPGLGDSYEQYF.